This T cell receptor (beta chain) was found in a study of blood T cell repertoires in COVID-19. Only one count was recorded for this clone. Participants were placed into cohorts based on the clinical history they reported. Method: immunoSEQ multiplex PCR; TCRdb's copy keeps in-frame clones and lacks some. The table shows a few hundred thousand clones, with around 89% occurring only once. The source of this sequence is a woman aged 18-35 years with acute COVID-19. The sequencing sample was made of PBMCs or T cells enriched from blood (not recorded which).

The CDR3 DNA reads as TGTGCCTGGAGTGATGGTGAGTCCGCCAATCAGCCCCAGCATTTT. Amino acids: CAWSDGESANQPQHF. This sequence joins TRBV30 and TRBJ1-5; unclear D gene. Per germline, CDR1 GTSNPN and CDR2 SVGIG (reference sequence). The CDR3 is made up of 15 amino acids. V was cut by 1 base and J by 3 bases, with 13 bases left in between.